The next 22 T cell receptor beta chains were all read from a single sample in a study of Graves' ophthalmopathy and Graves' hyperthyroidism. CDR3 regions of TCR beta were amplified from RNA transcripts. Second-round multiplex PCR followed a first-round RT-PCR using HTBI primers. One entry per CDR3 protein results from TCRdb running MiXCR on the multiplex PCR reads. The data show hundreds of thousands of distinct CDR3 sequences, approximately 21% seen once. Sequences were obtained from peripheral blood. All receptors derive from a woman aged 18-29 years with stable Graves' hyperthyroidism.

This clonotype has at least ten counts. The chain recombines TRBV6-5 with TRBJ2-2; no definite D call. Deletions cut 2 bases from V and 4 bases from J, with 11 bases between. The CDR3 has 15 amino acids. Germline CDR1 and CDR2: MNHEY and SVGAGI. CDR3 DNA sequence: TGTGCCAGCAGTTACGTGGCATCGGGCACCGGGGAGCTGTTTTTT. Translating it yields CASSYVASGTGELFF.

This clonotype was recorded many times. The rearrangement uses TRBV20-1 and TRBJ1-1, with TRBD1 as a possible D gene (5 bases). The CDR3 is 12 residues long. CDR1 and CDR2 (germline): DFQATT, SNEGSKA (reference sequence). V lost 0 bases to trimming and J lost 7 bases, with 9 bases between them. CDR3: CSARDLRGEAFF. Here the CDR3 DNA reads TGCAGTGCTAGAGATTTGAGGGGTGAAGCTTTCTTT.

This clonotype was observed at least ten times. The V gene is TRBV25-1, the J gene TRBJ1-2; the D gene is possibly TRBD1 (6 bases). The germline V gene has CDR1 MGHDK and CDR2 SYGVNS. V lost 1 base and J lost 2, with 8 bases in between. The CDR3 runs to 14 residues. The CDR3 DNA reads TGTGCCAGCAGTGAATTTGGACAGAACTATGGCTACACCTTC. Residues: CASSEFGQNYGYTF.

The chain combines TRBV7-8 with TRBJ2-5, with TRBD2 matching over 9 bases. After removal of 1 base from V and 5 bases from J, the junction contained 8 bases not matched to a gene. The CDR3 sequence is 16 residues long. Germline V gene lookup returns CDR1 SGHVS and CDR2 FQNEAQ. This chain's CDR3 is CASSLGGAGGFETQYF. The CDR3 DNA sequence: TGTGCCAGCAGCTTAGGGGGAGCGGGGGGCTTTGAGACCCAGTACTTC.

The rearrangement joins TRBV24-1 to TRBJ1-3; TRBD1 matches at 7 bases. Germline V gene lookup returns CDR1 KGHDR and CDR2 SFDVKD. This CDR3 is built from 17 residues. After removal of 8 bases from V and 0 bases from J, the junction contained 12 bases not matched to a gene. The CDR3 is CATKDRFPGDSGNTIYF. The DNA for the CDR3 is TGTGCCACCAAGGACAGGTTCCCTGGGGACTCTGGAAACACCATATATTTT.

The rearrangement uses TRBV11-2 and TRBJ1-1, with a possible D match to TRBD1 (6 bases). The V gene's germline CDR1 is SGHAT and CDR2 FQNNGV. V gave up 2 bases and J gave up 5 bases, with 12 bases separating them. The CDR3 totals 14 residues. CDR3 in amino acids: CASSLRGAETEAFF. For the CDR3, the DNA is TGTGCCAGCAGCTTACGGGGGGCGGAGACTGAAGCTTTCTTT.

The chain has TRBV28 and TRBJ1-3; no clear D. The CDR3 length is 14 residues. Between the trimmed V and J ends, which lost 3 bases and 0 bases, there was a span of 6 bases. Germline lookup yields CDR1 MDHEN and CDR2 SYDVKM. The CDR3: CASSLVVSGNTIYF. The CDR3 nucleotides are TGTGCCAGCAGTTTGGTAGTCTCTGGAAACACCATATATTTT.

Comments on this clonotype: This may arise from a read error, as a much more abundant clone is one base away. The CDR3 does not end in the conserved phenylalanine or tryptophan, so this is likely a read error. V gene TRBV4-1 combines with J gene TRBJ1-1; 7 nucleotides match TRBD1. The CDR3 runs to 16 residues. V gave up 0 bases and J gave up 3 bases; unmatched junction bases: 7. Looked up from germline, CDR1 is MGHRA and CDR2 is YSYEKL. The CDR3 loop reads CASSQDRPRGYTEAFV. DNA for the CDR3: TGCGCCAGCAGCCAAGATCGGCCCAGGGGGTACACTGAAGCTTTCGTT.

This clonotype has more than one count but fewer than ten. The chain links TRBV5-1 to TRBJ1-1; unclear D gene. The CDR3 is 13 amino acids. V was trimmed by 0 bases and J by 6 bases, leaving 9 bases between them. Germline V gene data show CDR1 as SGHRS and CDR2 as YFSETQ. CDR3 DNA sequence: TGCGCCAGCAGCTTGGGTTTTACGGCTGAAGCTTTCTTT. Translation: CASSLGFTAEAFF.

This sequence joins TRBV20-1 and TRBJ2-7, with 16 bases fitting TRBD2. CDR1 is DFQATT and CDR2 is SNEGSKA in the germline V gene (reference sequence). The CDR3 is 16 amino acids. Trimming removed 6 bases from V and 2 bases from J; junction bases left unmatched: 7. The CDR3 DNA is TGCAGTGCCCCTACCGGGACTAGCGGGGGGGCCTACGAGCAGTACTTC. Translating it yields CSAPTGTSGGAYEQYF.

Comments on this clonotype: The junction departs from the called germline gene at one end, perhaps through a read error. CDR3 sequence: CASSLRPGQGFSEACF. CDR3 nucleotides: TGTGCCAGCAGTTTACGGCCGGGACAGGGTTTTTCTGAAGCTTGCTTT. The genes are TRBV12-3 or TRBV12-4 and TRBJ1-1; 9 nucleotides line up with TRBD1. The CDR3 contains 16 residues.

This clonotype came up many times. The chain links TRBV20-1 to TRBJ2-7; D call uncertain. The germline V and J ends were trimmed by 3 bases and 2 bases, with 8 bases remaining between them. This CDR3 has 12 amino acids. Germline loops: CDR1 DFQATT, CDR2 SNEGSKA (reference sequence). This chain's CDR3 is CSASLTAYEQYF. CDR3 coding DNA: TGCAGTGCTAGCTTGACGGCCTACGAGCAGTACTTC.

Ten or more counts support this clonotype. This chain uses TRBV18 with TRBJ2-5, with 8 bases aligning to TRBD1. V lost 0 bases, J lost 5 bases, and 2 bases stayed unmatched. The CDR3 has 14 residues. The V gene's germline CDR1 is KGHSH and CDR2 LQKENI. CDR3 sequence reads: CASSPPDRDETQYF. The CDR3 coding sequence is TGTGCCAGCTCACCACCGGACAGGGATGAGACCCAGTACTTC.

The chain carries TRBV15 and TRBJ1-5, with 7 positions matching TRBD1. The CDR3 extends over 16 amino acids. CDR1 LNHNV and CDR2 YYDKDF come from the germline V gene (reference sequence). J gave up 1 base and V 5 bases, and 8 bases lay outside the gene matches. CDR3 sequence: CATSRRVQGSNQPQHF. The CDR3 nucleotides read TGTGCCACCAGCCGGAGGGTACAGGGGAGCAATCAGCCCCAGCATTTT.

This clonotype was counted many times. The chain combines TRBV20-1 with TRBJ2-7; D gene unclear. CDR1 is DFQATT and CDR2 is SNEGSKA in the germline V gene (reference sequence). The CDR3 is made up of 12 amino acids. V dropped 0 bases and J dropped 5 bases, with 8 bases sitting between them. The CDR3 DNA reads TGCAGTGCTAGAGATGAAGGGAACGAGCAGTACTTC. Its protein is CSARDEGNEQYF.

This sequence joins TRBV30 and TRBJ1-1; 8 nucleotides align to TRBD1. Germline V CDR1 and CDR2: GTSNPN, SVGIG (reference sequence). After removal of 5 bases from V and 8 bases from J, the junction contained 7 bases not matched to a gene. This CDR3 is 12 amino acids long. CDR3: CAWGQGRKEAFF. The DNA of the CDR3 is TGTGCCTGGGGACAGGGAAGGAAGGAAGCTTTCTTT.

The V and J genes are TRBV20-1 and TRBJ2-7, with 8 bases identical to TRBD2. CDR1 and CDR2 (germline): DFQATT, SNEGSKA (reference sequence). Trimming took 4 bases from V and 6 from J; bases not matched to a gene: 8. The CDR3 loop spans 13 amino acids. The CDR3, as DNA: TGCAGTGCTATCAGCGGGAGCCCGCGCGAGCAGTACTTC. Translating it yields CSAISGSPREQYF.

At least ten counts were recorded for this clonotype. This chain links TRBV27 with TRBJ1-2; D is perhaps TRBD1 (5 bases). Trimming stripped 8 bases from V and 8 bases from J, with 27 bases between. CDR3 length: 16 amino acids. Germline lookup yields CDR1 MNHEY and CDR2 SMNVEV (reference sequence). CDR3 sequence reads: CASASSWGEVKRGYTF. CDR3 bases: TGTGCCAGCGCCAGCTCGTGGGGGGAGGTTAAGCGGGGCTACACCTTC.

The sample holds many counts of this clonotype. The chain is built from TRBV27 and TRBJ1-6, with TRBD1 as a possible D gene (6 bases). CDR1 MNHEY and CDR2 SMNVEV come from the germline V gene (reference sequence). The CDR3 is made up of 15 amino acids. V was shortened by 5 bases and J by 10 bases, with 18 bases between the two germline ends. The CDR3 protein is CASSLRGGGMSPLHF. CDR3 DNA: TGTGCCAGCAGTCTCCGAGGGGGGGGCATGTCACCCCTCCACTTT.

The sample holds many counts of this clonotype. The CDR3 DNA sequence: TGTGCCAGCAGTTTAGGTGTCCTTGGCCGCAAAAACATTCAGTACTTC. Its translation is CASSLGVLGRKNIQYF. The chain recombines TRBV12-3 or TRBV12-4 with TRBJ2-4; no clear D. With 1 base removed from V and 3 bases from J, the gap between germline ends came to 13 bases. The CDR3 has 16 residues.

For this clonotype: A much larger clone lies a single base off, so this may be a read error. V and J are TRBV2 and TRBJ2-7; 8 positions agree with TRBD2. Germline CDR1 SNHLY, CDR2 FYNNEI. V trimming: 7 bases; J trimming: 3 bases; junction bases outside the gene matches: 2. The CDR3 spans 12 residues. The CDR3 nucleotides are TGTGCCAGCACCGGGGGGGACTACGAGCAGTACTTC. As protein: CASTGGDYEQYF.

This clonotype was recorded at least ten times. The chain couples TRBV7-8 to TRBJ2-7; D perhaps matches TRBD2 (6 bases). Germline V gene data show CDR1 as SGHVS and CDR2 as FQNEAQ. This CDR3 is 14 amino acids long. Trimming removed 1 base from V and 3 bases from J, with 10 bases in between. Here the CDR3 reads CASSLGGTDYEQYF. The DNA of the CDR3 is TGTGCCAGCAGCTTAGGTGGGACTGACTACGAGCAGTACTTC.